The T cell receptor beta chain under discussion was sequenced for a study of shared clonotypes between healthy human individuals. The CDR3 covers 15 residues. V was trimmed by 5 bases and J by 4 bases, leaving 16 bases between them. In germline, CDR1 is SEHNR, CDR2 FQNEAQ (reference sequence). Here immunoSEQ multiplex PCR was the method, and the copy in TCRdb shows in-frame clones only, minus some. The sample lists roughly 2.2 million clones, around 93% occurring once. Input material: naive CD4+ T cells from PBMCs. Indicated subset: CD45RA+ positively selected. The rearrangement links TRBV7-9 to TRBJ2-3; the D gene could be TRBD1 or TRBD2 (5 bases each). The TCR comes from a man between 18 and 29 years old in good health. Some clones in this sample may be carry-over from other donors' samples. In DNA, the CDR3 is TGTGCCAGCAGCCATGGTCAGGGACGGGCAGATACGCAGTATTTT. Residues: CASSHGQGRADTQYF. The full variable domain, rest sourced from reference TRBV7-9 and TRBJ2-3, is DTGVSQNPRHKITKRGQNVTFRCDPISEHNRLYWYRQTLGQGPEFLTYFQNEAQLEKSRLLSDRFSAERPKGSFSTLEIQRTEQGDSAMYLCASSHGQGRADTQYFGPGTRLTVL.